This T cell receptor (beta chain) was sequenced for a study of OX40 agonist ivuxolimab in advanced cancers. V lost 8 bases, J lost 0 bases, and 9 bases stayed unmatched. The germline V gene encodes CDR1 LNHDA and CDR2 SQIVND (reference sequence). The CDR3 extends over 15 amino acids. The assay was immunoSEQ multiplex PCR, and TCRdb's table has in-frame clones only and misses some. The data hold about 150,000 clones, with roughly 94% observed a single time. V is TRBV19 and J is TRBJ1-2; 7 bases are a match to TRBD1. The source is an adult with an advanced solid tumor such as melanoma, head and neck, liver or kidney cancer. The sample was CD4+ or CD8+ T cells sorted from blood, taken in a trial of the OX40 agonist ivuxolimab. As DNA, the CDR3 is TGTGCCAGTGCGATTACCACAGGGGCTAACTATGGCTACACCTTC. Its protein is CASAITTGANYGYTF.